A selection of T cell receptor beta chains follows, all from one sample in a study of human T cells and chemical hapten exposure. From the RACE reads, TCRdb called clonotypes with MiXCR, one entry per CDR3 protein. In the table there are 300,000 to 450,000 distinct CDR3 sequences, more than 4.5% of which are singletons. Sequenced here: whole blood, sampled in connection with sensitization to the hapten diphenylcyclopropenone (DPC). The receptors were sampled from a woman aged 45-65 years with alopecia areata. Some clones in this sample may be carry-over from other donors' samples. CDR3s include the opening cysteine and the closing phenylalanine or tryptophan. A D gene is named only where the DNA matches it firmly. Clone size is stated in some rows and not others, as once, few, many or a class when expanded.

TRBV29-1,TRBJ1-5,.,few,CSVTENSNQPQHF,TGCAGCGTGACAGAAAATAGCAATCAGCCCCAGCATTTT
TRBV10-3,TRBJ2-2,TRBD2,many,CAVGTGTSLAGELFF,TGTGCCGTAGGAACCGGGACTAGCCTAGCCGGGGAGCTGTTTTTT
TRBV3-1,TRBJ1-2,.,many,CASSQDKQGYGYTF,TGTGCCAGCAGCCAAGATAAGCAGGGGTATGGCTACACCTTC
TRBV18,TRBJ1-5,.,many,CASSPESPSQRPQHF,TGTGCCAGCTCACCAGAGTCCCCTAGCCAACGGCCCCAGCATTTT
TRBV14,TRBJ1-1,.,many,CASSQDVRLNTEAFF,TGTGCCAGCAGCCAAGATGTCAGACTGAACACTGAAGCTTTCTTT
TRBV18,TRBJ2-1,TRBD2,many,CASSPTGTKVNEQFF,TGTGCCAGCTCACCGACCGGGACTAAGGTCAATGAGCAGTTCTTC
TRBV20-1,TRBJ2-3,.,few,CSAGIAVRTDTQYF,TGCAGTGCTGGGATAGCGGTGCGCACAGATACGCAGTATTTT
TRBV18,TRBJ1-1,.,many,CASSPRDIGGSSWSTEAFF,TGTGCCAGCTCACCCCGGGATATCGGGGGGAGTTCTTGGAGCACTGAAGCTTTCTTT
TRBV28,TRBJ2-1,TRBD2,many,CASSPLAGEDYNEQFF,TGTGCCAGCAGTCCCTTAGCGGGGGAGGATTACAATGAGCAGTTCTTC
TRBV5-1,TRBJ2-7,.,.,CASSSQGSGAYEQYF,TGCGCCAGCAGCTCCCAGGGATCAGGGGCCTACGAGCAGTACTTC
TRBV7-8,TRBJ1-2,.,many,CASSRGGLRTNYGYTF,TGTGCCAGCAGCCGAGGGGGATTACGTACCAACTATGGCTACACCTTC
TRBV2,TRBJ1-4,.,many,CASGGRANEKLFF,TGTGCCAGCGGGGGTCGGGCTAATGAAAAACTGTTTTTT
TRBV9,TRBJ2-3,.,many,CASSDAQGPSTDTQYF,TGTGCCAGCAGCGACGCCCAGGGGCCTAGCACAGATACGCAGTATTTT
TRBV7-2,TRBJ2-3,.,many,CASSSIRGDTQYF,TGTGCCAGCAGCTCGATTCGGGGAGATACGCAGTATTTT
TRBV13,TRBJ2-7,.,few,CASSKNGRSSYEQYF,TGTGCCAGCAGCAAGAACGGACGGAGCTCCTACGAGCAGTACTTC
TRBV10-2,TRBJ2-3,.,.,CASGGRSSTTDTQYF,TGCGCCAGCGGAGGGCGGAGTAGCACTACAGATACGCAGTATTTT
TRBV28,TRBJ2-7,.,many,CASSPFGNEQYF,TGTGCCAGCAGTCCCTTCGGGAACGAGCAGTACTTC
TRBV4-3,TRBJ2-1,.,few,CASSQDMGAIGARGEQFF,TGCGCCAGCAGCCAAGATATGGGGGCGATAGGGGCCCGGGGTGAGCAGTTCTTC
TRBV20-1,TRBJ2-7,TRBD1,few,CSAFPGGYSYEQYF,TGCAGTGCTTTCCCAGGGGGCTACTCCTACGAGCAGTACTTC
TRBV12-3/TRBV12-4,TRBJ1-1,.,many,CASNLVLGEHSEAFF,TGTGCCAGCAATCTTGTGTTGGGGGAACACTCTGAAGCTTTCTTT
TRBV4-1,TRBJ2-7,.,.,CASSQDPLGYEQYF,TGCGCCAGCAGCCAAGATCCTTTAGGGTACGAGCAGTACTTC
TRBV30,TRBJ2-3,.,many,CAWSYDTQYF,TGTGCCTGGAGCTATGATACGCAGTATTTT
TRBV12-3/TRBV12-4,TRBJ1-3,.,many,CASSLASNTIYF,TGTGCCAGCAGTTTAGCCAGTAACACCATATATTTT
TRBV18,TRBJ2-7,TRBD1,.,CASSPRTGGIYEQYF,TGTGCCAGCTCACCCCGGACAGGGGGCATTTACGAGCAGTACTTC
TRBV7-2,TRBJ2-3,.,.,CASSPPWGTDTQYF,TGTGCCAGCAGCCCACCTTGGGGCACAGATACGCAGTATTTT
TRBV20-1,TRBJ1-5,TRBD1,.,CSAYRTGGIKPQHF,TGCAGTGCGTACCGGACAGGGGGCATTAAGCCCCAGCATTTT
TRBV20-1,TRBJ2-5,TRBD1,few,CSAIPDRDPLQETQYF,TGCAGTGCCATCCCGGACAGGGACCCGCTCCAAGAGACCCAGTACTTC
TRBV9,TRBJ1-2,TRBD1,many,CASSPQTGGEYGYTF,TGTGCCAGCAGCCCACAGACAGGGGGAGAGTATGGCTACACCTTC
TRBV19,TRBJ2-7,TRBD1,many,CASSAGQGVRNYEQYF,TGTGCCAGTAGTGCCGGACAGGGGGTCCGAAACTACGAGCAGTACTTC
TRBV2,TRBJ2-5,.,.,CASSEGTSIGTQYF,TGTGCCAGCAGTGAAGGGACCTCTATAGGAACCCAGTACTTC
TRBV5-1,TRBJ2-2,.,many,CASSPGVLAQNTGELFF,TGCGCCAGCAGCCCAGGGGTGTTAGCGCAGAACACCGGGGAGCTGTTTTTT
TRBV7-2,TRBJ2-1,.,.,CASSPPVMSEQFF,TGTGCCAGCAGCCCACCCGTCATGAGTGAGCAGTTCTTC
TRBV7-9,TRBJ1-3,.,many,CASSLSPRASGNTIYF,TGTGCCAGCAGCTTATCCCCGCGAGCTTCTGGAAACACCATATATTTT
TRBV12-3/TRBV12-4,TRBJ2-2,.,many,CASSSREGWSGELFF,TGTGCCAGCAGTTCCAGGGAAGGTTGGTCCGGGGAGCTGTTTTTT
TRBV6-5,TRBJ1-5,.,many,CASRPSDYQPQHF,TGTGCCAGCAGACCCAGCGATTATCAGCCCCAGCATTTT
TRBV4-1,TRBJ2-7,TRBD1,many,CASSQDWQGAGEQYF,TGCGCCAGCAGCCAAGATTGGCAGGGGGCAGGCGAGCAGTACTTC
TRBV5-1,TRBJ1-1,.,many,CASSSEAGYTEAFF,TGCGCCAGCAGCTCGGAAGCGGGGTACACTGAAGCTTTCTTT